A selection of T cell receptor beta chains follows, all from one sample in a study of cytomegalovirus exposure and HLA in healthy donors. Sequenced by immunoSEQ multiplex PCR; TCRdb stores in-frame clones only, minus some. The sample includes 200,000 to 300,000 clones, roughly four fifths of them seen just once. Material: PBMCs. The receptor set was obtained from a woman between 35 and 50 years old in good health and CMV-seropositive. CDR3s include the opening cysteine and the closing phenylalanine or tryptophan. Fields, in order: clone size, D gene, CDR3 length, J gene, V gene, CDR3 protein, CDR3 DNA. The D gene is left open where the match is weak. Size is stated for part of the rows, as once, few or many counts, or as a class when the clone is expanded.

. | . | 14 | TRBJ2-2 | TRBV12-5 | CASGLSGGTGELFF | TGTGCTAGTGGTTTATCCGGGGGCACCGGGGAGCTGTTTTTT
. | . | 13 | TRBJ2-2 | TRBV7-7 | CASSLDSTGELFF | TGTGCTAGCAGCTTAGACAGCACCGGGGAGCTGTTTTTT
. | TRBD1 | 14 | TRBJ2-7 | TRBV6-1 | CASRGQGASYEQYF | TGTGCCAGCAGGGGGCAGGGGGCTTCCTACGAGCAGTACTTC
once | . | 12 | TRBJ2-3 | TRBV7-3 | CASSSYSGTQYF | TGTGCCAGCAGCTCCTACTCCGGGACGCAGTATTTT
. | TRBD2 | 15 | TRBJ2-1 | TRBV6-5 | CASSFQGLAGNEQFF | TGTGCCAGCAGTTTCCAAGGACTAGCTGGTAATGAGCAGTTCTTC
. | TRBD2 | 15 | TRBJ2-1 | TRBV7-3 | CASSLLAGGFSEQFF | TGTGCCAGCAGCTTGCTAGCGGGAGGATTTAGTGAGCAGTTCTTC
. | . | 14 | TRBJ2-5 | TRBV5-1 | CASSYQAGEETQYF | TGCGCCAGCAGCTACCAAGCCGGGGAAGAGACCCAGTACTTC
. | . | 14 | TRBJ1-1 | TRBV27 | CASSRSPGDTEAFF | TGTGCCAGCAGTCGGAGCCCCGGAGACACTGAAGCTTTCTTT
. | . | 15 | TRBJ2-1 | TRBV28 | CASSPQGSSYNEQFF | TGTGCCAGCAGTCCCCAGGGTAGCTCCTACAATGAGCAGTTCTTC
. | TRBD1 | 15 | TRBJ1-6 | TRBV2 | CASKGDRGNNSPLHF | TGTGCCAGCAAAGGGGACAGGGGTAATAATTCACCCCTCCACTTT
. | . | 14 | TRBJ2-3 | TRBV29-1 | CSHLGDRLTDTQYF | TGCAGCCATCTCGGAGACAGGCTCACAGATACGCAGTATTTT
once | . | 13 | TRBJ2-1 | TRBV9 | CASSKSGANEQFF | TGTGCCAGCAGCAAATCTGGAGCCAATGAGCAGTTCTTC
. | . | 15 | TRBJ2-7 | TRBV4-3 | CASSQLYLAGYEQYF | TGCGCCAGCAGCCAACTCTACCTGGCGGGATACGAGCAGTACTTC
few | TRBD2 | 16 | TRBJ2-7 | TRBV28 | CASSLGVASGSYEQYF | TGTGCCAGCAGTTTAGGGGTGGCTAGCGGCTCCTACGAGCAGTACTTC
. | . | 13 | TRBJ1-6 | TRBV19 | CASSMGGASPLHF | TGTGCCAGTAGTATGGGGGGGGCTTCACCCCTCCACTTT
. | TRBD2 | 16 | TRBJ2-4 | TRBV7-8 | CASSLYSAGGTYIQYF | TGTGCCAGCAGCTTATACTCGGCGGGAGGAACCTACATTCAGTACTTC
once | TRBD2 | 14 | TRBJ2-2 | TRBV15 | CATSREANTGELFF | TGTGCCACCAGCCGGGAGGCGAACACCGGGGAGCTGTTTTTT